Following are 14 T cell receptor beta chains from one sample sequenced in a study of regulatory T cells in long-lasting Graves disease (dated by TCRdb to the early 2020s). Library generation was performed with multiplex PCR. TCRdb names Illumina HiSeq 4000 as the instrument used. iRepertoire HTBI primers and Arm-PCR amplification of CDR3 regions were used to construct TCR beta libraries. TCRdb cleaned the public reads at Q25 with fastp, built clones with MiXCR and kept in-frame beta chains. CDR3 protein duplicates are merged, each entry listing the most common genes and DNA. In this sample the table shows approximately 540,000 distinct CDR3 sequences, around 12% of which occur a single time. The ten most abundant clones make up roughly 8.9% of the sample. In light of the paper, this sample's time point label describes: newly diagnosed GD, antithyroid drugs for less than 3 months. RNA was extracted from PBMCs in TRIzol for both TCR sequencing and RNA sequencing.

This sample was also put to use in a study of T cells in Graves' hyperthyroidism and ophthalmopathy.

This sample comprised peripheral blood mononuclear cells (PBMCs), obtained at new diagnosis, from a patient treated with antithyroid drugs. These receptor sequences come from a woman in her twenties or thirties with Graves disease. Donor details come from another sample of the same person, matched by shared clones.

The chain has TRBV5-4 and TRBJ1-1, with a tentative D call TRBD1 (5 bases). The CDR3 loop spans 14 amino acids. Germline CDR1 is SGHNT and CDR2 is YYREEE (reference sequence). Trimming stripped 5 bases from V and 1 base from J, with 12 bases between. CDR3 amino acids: CASSPPDKNTEAFF. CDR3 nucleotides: TGTGCCAGCAGTCCCCCGGACAAGAACACTGAAGCTTTCTTT.

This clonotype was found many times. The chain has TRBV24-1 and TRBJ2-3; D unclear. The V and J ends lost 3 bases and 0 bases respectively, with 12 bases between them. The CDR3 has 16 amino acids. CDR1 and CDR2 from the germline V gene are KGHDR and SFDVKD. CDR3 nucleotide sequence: TGTGCCACCAGTGATCCTAAAATCTGGAGCACAGATACGCAGTATTTT. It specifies CATSDPKIWSTDTQYF.

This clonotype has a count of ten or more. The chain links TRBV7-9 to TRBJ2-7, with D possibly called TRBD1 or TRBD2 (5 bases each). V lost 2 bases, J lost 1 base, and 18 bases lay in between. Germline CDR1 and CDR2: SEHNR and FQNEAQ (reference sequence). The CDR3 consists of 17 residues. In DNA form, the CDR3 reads TGTGCCAGCAGCTTAAAGGGGAGTAAGAAGGGTTCCTACGAGCAGTACTTC. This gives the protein CASSLKGSKKGSYEQYF.

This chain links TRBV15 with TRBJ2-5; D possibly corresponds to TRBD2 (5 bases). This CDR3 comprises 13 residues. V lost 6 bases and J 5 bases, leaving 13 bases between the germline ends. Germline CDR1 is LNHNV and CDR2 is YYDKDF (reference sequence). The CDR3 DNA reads TGTGCCACCAGTAAACTAGACGGGGAGACCCAGTACTTC. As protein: CATSKLDGETQYF.

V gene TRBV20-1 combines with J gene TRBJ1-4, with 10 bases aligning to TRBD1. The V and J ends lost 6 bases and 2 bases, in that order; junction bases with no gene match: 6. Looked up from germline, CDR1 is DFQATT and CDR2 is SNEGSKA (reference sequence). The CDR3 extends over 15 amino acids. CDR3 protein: CSATGGAGTNEKLFF. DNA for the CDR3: TGCAGTGCGACAGGGGGCGCGGGTACTAATGAAAAACTGTTTTTT.

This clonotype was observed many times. The CDR3 is CASSQDLLREGLDEQFF. The CDR3 DNA reads TGTGCCAGCAGCCAAGATCTTTTGCGGGAGGGCCTTGATGAGCAGTTCTTC. V and J are TRBV3-1 and TRBJ2-1, with 9 positions matching TRBD2. CDR3 length equals 17 residues. Trimming at V came to 0 bases and at J to 8 bases, leaving 11 bases not matched to a gene. Germline V gene lookup returns CDR1 LGHDT and CDR2 YNNKEL (reference sequence).

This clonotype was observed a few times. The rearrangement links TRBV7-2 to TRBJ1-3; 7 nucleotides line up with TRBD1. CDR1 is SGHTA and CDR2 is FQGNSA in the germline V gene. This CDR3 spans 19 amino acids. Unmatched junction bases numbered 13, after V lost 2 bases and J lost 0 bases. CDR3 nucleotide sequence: TGTGCCAGCAGCTTAAAGGGTAGGGGGACAGCGTCCTCTGGAAACACCATATATTTT. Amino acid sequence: CASSLKGRGTASSGNTIYF.

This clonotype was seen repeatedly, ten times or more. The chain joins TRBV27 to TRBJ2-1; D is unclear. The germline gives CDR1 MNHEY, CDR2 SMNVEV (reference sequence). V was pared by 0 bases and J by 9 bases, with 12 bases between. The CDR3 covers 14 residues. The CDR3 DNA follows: TGTGCCAGCAGTTTATCAGGGTCGGGTCCTGAGCAGTTCTTC. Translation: CASSLSGSGPEQFF.

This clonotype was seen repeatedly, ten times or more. In DNA, the CDR3 is TGTGCCCTGAGGGAGACACGGGATGGGACAGATACGCAGTATTTT. Protein sequence: CALRETRDGTDTQYF. This chain uses TRBV2 with TRBJ2-3; possibly TRBD2 for D (5 bases). Germline V gives CDR1 SNHLY, CDR2 FYNNEI. V lost 11 bases to trimming and J lost 3 bases, with 21 bases between them. The CDR3 has 15 amino acids.

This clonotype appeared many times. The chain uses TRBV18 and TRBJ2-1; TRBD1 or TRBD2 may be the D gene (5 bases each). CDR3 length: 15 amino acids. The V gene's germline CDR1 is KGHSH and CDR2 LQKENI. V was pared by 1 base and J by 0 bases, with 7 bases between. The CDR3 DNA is TGTGCCAGCTCACCACGGGGGTTCTCCTACAATGAGCAGTTCTTC. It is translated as CASSPRGFSYNEQFF. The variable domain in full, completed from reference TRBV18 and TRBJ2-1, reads NAGVMQNPRHLVRRRGQEARLRCSPMKGHSHVYWYRQLPEEGLKFMVYLQKENIIDESGMPKERFSAEFPKEGPSILRIQQVVRGDSAAYFCASSPRGFSYNEQFFGPGTRLTVL.

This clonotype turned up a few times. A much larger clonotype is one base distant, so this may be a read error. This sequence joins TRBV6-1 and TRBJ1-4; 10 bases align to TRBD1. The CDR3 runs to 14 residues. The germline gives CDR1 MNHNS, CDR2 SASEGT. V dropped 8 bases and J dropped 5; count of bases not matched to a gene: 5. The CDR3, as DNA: TGTGCCAGCGGTGTGGACAGGGGGAATGAAAAACTGTTTTTT. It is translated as CASGVDRGNEKLFF.

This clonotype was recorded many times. CDR3 loop: CSVVGPAGARTDTQYF. DNA of the CDR3: TGCAGCGTTGTGGGTCCGGCGGGAGCGAGGACAGATACGCAGTATTTT. The chain links TRBV29-1 to TRBJ2-3; 7 bases align to TRBD2. This CDR3 has 16 amino acids. CDR1 and CDR2 from the germline V gene are SQVTM and ANQGSEA. Trimming removed 4 bases from V and 3 bases from J; junction bases left unmatched: 13.

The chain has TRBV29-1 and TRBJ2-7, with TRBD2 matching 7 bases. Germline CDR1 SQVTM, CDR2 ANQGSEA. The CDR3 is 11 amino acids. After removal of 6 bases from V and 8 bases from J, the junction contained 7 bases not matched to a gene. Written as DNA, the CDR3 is TGCAGCGTCGGACTAGTTTCTAAGCAGTACTTC. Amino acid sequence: CSVGLVSKQYF.

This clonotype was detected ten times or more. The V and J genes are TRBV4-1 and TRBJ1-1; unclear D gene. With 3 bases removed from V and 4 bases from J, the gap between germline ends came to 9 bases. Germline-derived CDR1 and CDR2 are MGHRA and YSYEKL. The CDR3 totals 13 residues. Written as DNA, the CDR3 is TGCGCCAGCAGCCAGGCGATAATCACTGAAGCTTTCTTT. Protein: CASSQAIITEAFF.